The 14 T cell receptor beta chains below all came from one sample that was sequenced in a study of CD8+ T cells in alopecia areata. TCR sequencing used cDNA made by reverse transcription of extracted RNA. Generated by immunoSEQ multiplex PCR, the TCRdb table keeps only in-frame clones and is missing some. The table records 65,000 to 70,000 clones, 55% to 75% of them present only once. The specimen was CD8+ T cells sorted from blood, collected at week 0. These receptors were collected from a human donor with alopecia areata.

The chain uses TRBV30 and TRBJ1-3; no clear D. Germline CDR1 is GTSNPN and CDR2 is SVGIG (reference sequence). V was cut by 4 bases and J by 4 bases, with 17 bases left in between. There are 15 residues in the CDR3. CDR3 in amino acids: CAWKLGRAAGNTIYF. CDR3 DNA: TGTGCCTGGAAATTGGGCAGAGCAGCGGGAAACACCATATATTTT. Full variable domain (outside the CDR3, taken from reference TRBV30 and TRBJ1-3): SQTIHQWPATLVQPVGSPLSLECTVEGTSNPNLYWYRQAAGRGLQLLFYSVGIGQISSEVPQNLSASRPQDRQFILSSKKLLLSDSGFYLCAWKLGRAAGNTIYFGEGSWLTVV.

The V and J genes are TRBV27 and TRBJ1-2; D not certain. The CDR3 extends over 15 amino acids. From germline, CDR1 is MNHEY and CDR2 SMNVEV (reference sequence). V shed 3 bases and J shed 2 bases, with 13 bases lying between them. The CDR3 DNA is TGTGCCAGCAGTTTTACCTTCGGACGGAACTATGGCTACACCTTC. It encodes CASSFTFGRNYGYTF.

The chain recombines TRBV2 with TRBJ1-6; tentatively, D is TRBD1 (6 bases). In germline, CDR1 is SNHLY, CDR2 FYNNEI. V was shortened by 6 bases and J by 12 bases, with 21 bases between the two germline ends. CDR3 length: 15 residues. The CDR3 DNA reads TGTGCCAGCAGGAGGGGCGTGGGGGCTGGTGAACCCCTCCACTTT. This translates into CASRRGVGAGEPLHF.

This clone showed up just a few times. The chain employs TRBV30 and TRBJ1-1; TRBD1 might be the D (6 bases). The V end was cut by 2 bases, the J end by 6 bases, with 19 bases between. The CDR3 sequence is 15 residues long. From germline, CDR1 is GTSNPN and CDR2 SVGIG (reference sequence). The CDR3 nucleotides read TGTGCCTGGAGTTCGGGGGCAAGCCTCTACTCTGAAGCTTTCTTT. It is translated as CAWSSGASLYSEAFF. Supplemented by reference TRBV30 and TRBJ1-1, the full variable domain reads SQTIHQWPATLVQPVGSPLSLECTVEGTSNPNLYWYRQAAGRGLQLLFYSVGIGQISSEVPQNLSASRPQDRQFILSSKKLLLSDSGFYLCAWSSGASLYSEAFFGQGTRLTVV.

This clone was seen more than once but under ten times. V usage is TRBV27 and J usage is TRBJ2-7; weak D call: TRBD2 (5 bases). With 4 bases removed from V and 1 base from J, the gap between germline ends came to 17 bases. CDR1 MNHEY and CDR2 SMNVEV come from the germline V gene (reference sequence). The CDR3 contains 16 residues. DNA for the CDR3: TGTGCCAGCAGTTCTCTCGGTGGAGGCCTGTCCTACGAGCAGTACTTC. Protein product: CASSSLGGGLSYEQYF.

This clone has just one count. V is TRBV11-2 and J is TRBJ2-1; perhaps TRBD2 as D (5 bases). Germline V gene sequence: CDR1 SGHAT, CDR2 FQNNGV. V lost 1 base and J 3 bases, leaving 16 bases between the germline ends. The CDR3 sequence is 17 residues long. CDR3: CASSLGELANNYNEQFF. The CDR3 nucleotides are TGTGCCAGCAGCTTAGGGGAGTTAGCCAACAACTACAATGAGCAGTTCTTC.

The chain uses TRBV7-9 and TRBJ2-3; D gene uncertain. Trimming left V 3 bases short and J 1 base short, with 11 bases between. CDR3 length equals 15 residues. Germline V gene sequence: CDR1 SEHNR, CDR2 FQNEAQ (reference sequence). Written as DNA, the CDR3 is TGTGCCAGCAGCTTCCGTGGCGGAGGCACAGATACGCAGTATTTT. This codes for CASSFRGGGTDTQYF.

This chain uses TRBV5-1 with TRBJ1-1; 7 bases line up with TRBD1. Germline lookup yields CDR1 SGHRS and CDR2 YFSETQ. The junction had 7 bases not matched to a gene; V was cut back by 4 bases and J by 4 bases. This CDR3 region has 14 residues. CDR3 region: CASSHGTEATEAFF. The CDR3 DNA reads TGCGCCAGCAGCCACGGGACAGAGGCCACTGAAGCTTTCTTT.

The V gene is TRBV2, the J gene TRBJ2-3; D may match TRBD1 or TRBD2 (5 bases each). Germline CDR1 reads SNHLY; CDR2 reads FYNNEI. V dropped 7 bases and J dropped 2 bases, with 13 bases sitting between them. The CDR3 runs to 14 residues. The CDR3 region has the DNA TGTGCCAGCACTACGGGGCATTACACAGATACGCAGTATTTT. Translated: CASTTGHYTDTQYF. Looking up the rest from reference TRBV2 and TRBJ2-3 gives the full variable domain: EPEVTQTPSHQVTQMGQEVILRCVPISNHLYFYWYRQILGQKVEFLVSFYNNEISEKSEIFDDQFSVERPDGSNFTLKIRSTKLEDSAMYFCASTTGHYTDTQYFGPGTRLTVL.

In DNA, the CDR3 is TGCGCCAGCAGCCCAACAACTAGCGGGAGTGCCTACGAGCAGTACTTC. As protein: CASSPTTSGSAYEQYF. J is TRBJ2-7 and V is TRBV5-1; 11 bases are shared with TRBD2. V was pared by 4 bases and J by 2 bases, with 8 bases of the junction left unmatched. Per germline, CDR1 SGHRS and CDR2 YFSETQ. The CDR3 contains 16 residues.

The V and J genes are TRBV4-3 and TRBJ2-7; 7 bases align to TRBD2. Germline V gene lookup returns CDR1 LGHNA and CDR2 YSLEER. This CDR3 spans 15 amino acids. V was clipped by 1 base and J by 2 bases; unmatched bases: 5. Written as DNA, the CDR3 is TGCGCCAGCAGCCAAGGGTCTAGCGGAACCTACGAGCAGTACTTC. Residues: CASSQGSSGTYEQYF.

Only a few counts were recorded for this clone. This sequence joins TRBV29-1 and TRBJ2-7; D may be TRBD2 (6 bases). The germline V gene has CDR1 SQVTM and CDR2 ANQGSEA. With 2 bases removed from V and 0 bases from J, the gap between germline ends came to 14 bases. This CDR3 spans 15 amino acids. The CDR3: CSVESWDSDSYEQYF. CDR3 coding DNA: TGCAGCGTTGAATCTTGGGACTCCGACTCCTACGAGCAGTACTTC.

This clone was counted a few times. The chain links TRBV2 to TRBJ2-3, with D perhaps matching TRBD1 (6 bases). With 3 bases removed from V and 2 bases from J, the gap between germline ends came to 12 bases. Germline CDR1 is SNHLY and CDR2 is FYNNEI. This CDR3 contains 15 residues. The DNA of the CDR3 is TGTGCCAGCAGTGATCCAACAGGGTCCACAGATACGCAGTATTTT. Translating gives CASSDPTGSTDTQYF.

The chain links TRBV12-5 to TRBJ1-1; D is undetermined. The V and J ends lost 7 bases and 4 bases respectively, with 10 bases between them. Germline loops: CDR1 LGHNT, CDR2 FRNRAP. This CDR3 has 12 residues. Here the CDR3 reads CASAIEGTEAFF. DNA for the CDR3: TGTGCTAGTGCCATCGAAGGCACTGAAGCTTTCTTT.